These 22 T cell receptor beta chains were all obtained from the same sample, sequenced in a study of cytomegalovirus exposure and HLA in healthy donors. TCRdb's copy holds only in-frame clones and misses some; the assay was immunoSEQ multiplex PCR. The sample includes roughly 130,000 clones, roughly 89% seen only once; the top ten take around 9%. Sequencing input: PBMCs. These receptors came from a woman aged 18-35 years in good health and CMV-seropositive.

This chain connects TRBV4-1 to TRBJ2-7; 7 bases fit TRBD1. Looked up from germline, CDR1 is MGHRA and CDR2 is YSYEKL. The CDR3 spans 14 residues. V lost 4 bases to trimming and J lost 0 bases; unmatched junction nucleotides: 3. CDR3 nucleotide sequence: TGCGCCAGCAGCCCCGGGACAGCCTCCTACGAGCAGTACTTC. This translates into CASSPGTASYEQYF.

V is TRBV12-5 and J is TRBJ1-2; TRBD1 matches 7 bases. The CDR3 totals 15 residues. Per the germline V gene, CDR1 is LGHNT and CDR2 is FRNRAP. With V trimmed by 0 bases and J by 2 bases, 3 bases remained unmatched. This chain's CDR3 is CASGLVPTGNYGYTF. The CDR3 nucleotides are TGTGCTAGTGGTTTGGTCCCGACAGGGAACTATGGCTACACCTTC.

The gene calls are TRBV19 and TRBJ1-1; 10 bases match TRBD1. J lost 3 bases, V lost 5 bases, and 9 bases had no gene match. Germline V gene data show CDR1 as LNHDA and CDR2 as SQIVND (reference sequence). The CDR3 consists of 16 residues. CDR3 bases: TGTGCCAGTAGTGGCGGACAGGGGGTGATGTACACTGAAGCTTTCTTT. Translated, it gives CASSGGQGVMYTEAFF.

The chain recombines TRBV11-3 with TRBJ2-3; the D gene is possibly TRBD2 (5 bases). CDR1 is SGHNT and CDR2 is YENEEA in the germline V gene. The CDR3 runs to 13 residues. V was pared by 4 bases and J by 4 bases, with 9 bases between. DNA for the CDR3: TGTGCCAGCAGCTCCCTAGCACCAGATACGCAGTATTTT. The encoded protein is CASSSLAPDTQYF.

The chain links TRBV19 to TRBJ1-1; possibly TRBD1 for D (6 bases). The CDR3 is 13 amino acids. Germline values: CDR1 LNHDA, CDR2 SQIVND (reference sequence). V lost 11 bases to trimming and J lost 3 bases, with 16 bases between them. CDR3 DNA: TGTGCCGTAAAGGGGGAAGGAGACACTGAAGCTTTCTTT. It is translated as CAVKGEGDTEAFF.

This chain joins TRBV6-5 and TRBJ1-6; 7 nucleotides agree with TRBD1. The germline CDR1 and CDR2 sequences are MNHEY and SVGAGI. V dropped 10 bases and J dropped 12; count of bases not matched to a gene: 6. The CDR3 loop spans 11 amino acids. CDR3 bases: TGTGCCACCACGACAGGGAGACCCCTCCACTTT. Protein sequence: CATTTGRPLHF.

The genes are TRBV5-8 and TRBJ1-5, with 9 bases identical to TRBD1. From germline, CDR1 is SGHTS and CDR2 YDEGEE. V shed 4 bases, J shed 3 bases, and the junction held 8 bases outside the gene matches. This CDR3 contains 16 residues. CDR3 bases: TGTGCCAGCAGCCCGATCACAGGGGGCCTCAATCAGCCCCAGCATTTT. This sequence encodes CASSPITGGLNQPQHF.

The J gene is TRBJ2-7, the V gene TRBV28; 9 nucleotides match TRBD2. V shed 7 bases and J 2 bases; nucleotides not matched to a gene: 9. CDR1 is MDHEN, CDR2 SYDVKM, per germline. The CDR3 is made up of 15 amino acids. CDR3 in DNA: TGTGCCAGCAATTGGATTAGCGGGGGAACCTACGAGCAGTACTTC. The encoded protein is CASNWISGGTYEQYF.

This chain connects TRBV5-6 to TRBJ2-3; TRBD1 matches at 9 bases. Germline lookup yields CDR1 SGHDT and CDR2 YYEEEE. V was clipped by 1 base and J by 1 base; unmatched bases: 4. The CDR3 covers 16 residues. The CDR3 DNA reads TGTGCCAGCAGCTTGCCGGGACAGGGCCGCACAGATACGCAGTATTTT. Translation: CASSLPGQGRTDTQYF.

V usage is TRBV28 and J usage is TRBJ2-1; 9 bases are shared with TRBD1. V shed 5 bases, J shed 7 bases, and the junction held 12 bases outside the gene matches. The CDR3 length is 16 residues. Germline lookup yields CDR1 MDHEN and CDR2 SYDVKM. In DNA form, the CDR3 reads TGTGCCAGCAGTCGTACCCTCGGACAGGGGTTTAATGAGCAGTTCTTC. Protein: CASSRTLGQGFNEQFF.

The J gene is TRBJ1-5, the V gene TRBV19, with D uncertain. CDR1 and CDR2 from the germline V gene are LNHDA and SQIVND (reference sequence). V was clipped by 4 bases and J by 7 bases, with 11 bases between them. This CDR3 is built from 13 residues. CDR3 in amino acids: CASSTRVGQPQHF. The CDR3, as DNA: TGTGCCAGTAGTACGCGGGTAGGGCAGCCCCAGCATTTT. Drawing the rest from reference TRBV19 and TRBJ1-5, the complete variable domain is DGGITQSPKYLFRKEGQNVTLSCEQNLNHDAMYWYRQDPGQGLRLIYYSQIVNDFQKGDIAEGYSVSREKKESFPLTVTSAQKNPTAFYLCASSTRVGQPQHFGDGTRLSIL.

The chain recombines TRBV28 with TRBJ1-5, with 8 nucleotides matching TRBD1. The germline V gene encodes CDR1 MDHEN and CDR2 SYDVKM. The CDR3 contains 15 residues. The ends lost 7 bases at V and 4 bases at J; junction bases unmatched: 9. The CDR3, as DNA: TGTGCCAGCACCGAACTCGACAGGGGAAATCAGCCCCAGCATTTT. Its protein is CASTELDRGNQPQHF.

The chain couples TRBV30 to TRBJ2-3; possibly TRBD1 for D (6 bases). The CDR3 has 14 residues. Germline V lookup: CDR1 GTSNPN, CDR2 SVGIG (reference sequence). Trimming left V 0 bases short and J 4 bases short, with 11 bases between. The CDR3 DNA reads as TGTGCCTGGAGTGTAAGCGACAGGTCAGATACGCAGTATTTT. Encoded protein: CAWSVSDRSDTQYF.

The V and J genes are TRBV30 and TRBJ1-2; no clear D gene. The CDR3 runs 15 residues. CDR1 and CDR2 from the germline V gene are GTSNPN and SVGIG (reference sequence). Trimming stripped 0 bases from V and 4 bases from J, with 15 bases between. Here the CDR3 reads CAWSVSLGSSYGYTF. In DNA form, the CDR3 reads TGTGCCTGGAGTGTATCCCTAGGAAGCTCCTATGGCTACACCTTC.

This clone came up once. CDR3 sequence: CASSAQGPMNTEAFF. CDR3 coding DNA: TGTGCCAGCAGTGCACAGGGGCCCATGAACACTGAAGCTTTCTTT. The rearrangement links TRBV2 to TRBJ1-1; 7 nucleotides match TRBD1. After removal of 4 bases from V and 0 bases from J, the junction contained 5 bases not matched to a gene. The CDR3 spans 15 residues. CDR1 is SNHLY and CDR2 is FYNNEI in the germline V gene.

This chain uses TRBV4-1 with TRBJ2-3, with 8 nucleotides matching TRBD2. Germline V lookup: CDR1 MGHRA, CDR2 YSYEKL. The CDR3 runs to 17 residues. The V and J ends lost 1 base and 2 bases, in that order; junction bases with no gene match: 8. In nucleotides, the CDR3 is TGCGCCAGCAGCCAAGTAGTTAGCGGGGAGTTCACAGATACGCAGTATTTT. This gives the protein CASSQVVSGEFTDTQYF.

The V call is TRBV4-1, the J call TRBJ2-7; D is unclear. V dropped 0 bases and J dropped 0 bases, with 12 bases sitting between them. CDR1 MGHRA and CDR2 YSYEKL come from the germline V gene. The CDR3 contains 16 residues. This chain's CDR3 is CASSQEYLSVSYEQYF. CDR3 in DNA: TGCGCCAGCAGCCAAGAATATTTGAGTGTCTCCTACGAGCAGTACTTC.

This chain uses TRBV6-5 with TRBJ1-4; no definite D call. V was pared by 5 bases and J by 2 bases, with 9 bases between. CDR1 and CDR2 from the germline V gene are MNHEY and SVGAGI. The CDR3 has 14 residues. The CDR3 DNA is TGTGCCAGCAGTAGAGGAGGGACTAATGAAAAACTGTTTTTT. Translation: CASSRGGTNEKLFF.

V is TRBV4-1 and J is TRBJ2-6; weak D call: TRBD1 (5 bases). Germline CDR1 MGHRA, CDR2 YSYEKL. The CDR3 is 18 amino acids. V shed 1 base and J shed 0 bases, with 13 bases lying between them. The CDR3 here is CASSQVPGMDSGANVLTF. The DNA for the CDR3 is TGCGCCAGCAGCCAAGTTCCAGGGATGGACTCTGGGGCCAACGTCCTGACTTTC.

The chain carries TRBV5-1 and TRBJ2-5; D might be TRBD1 (6 bases). Germline V gives CDR1 SGHRS, CDR2 YFSETQ. This CDR3 spans 15 amino acids. V was shortened by 0 bases and J by 5 bases, with 14 bases between the two germline ends. CDR3 region: CASSLDGGFEETQYF. The CDR3 DNA is TGCGCCAGCAGCTTGGATGGGGGCTTTGAGGAGACCCAGTACTTC.

V and J are TRBV11-2 and TRBJ2-7; 9 bases agree with TRBD2. The CDR3 sequence is 15 residues long. The trim removed 0 bases at V and 4 bases at J, leaving 4 bases unmatched. CDR1 is SGHAT, CDR2 FQNNGV, per germline. CDR3 region: CASSLEVAGAYEQYF. The CDR3 nucleotides are TGTGCCAGCAGCTTAGAGGTAGCGGGGGCGTACGAGCAGTACTTC.

The J gene is TRBJ2-6, the V gene TRBV11-3; D unresolved. The germline V gene has CDR1 SGHNT and CDR2 YENEEA. The CDR3 extends over 14 amino acids. With 4 bases removed from V and 0 bases from J, the gap between germline ends came to 4 bases. The CDR3 here is CASSSRSGANVLTF. As DNA, the CDR3 is TGTGCCAGCAGCTCGCGCTCTGGGGCCAACGTCCTGACTTTC.